The 29 T cell receptor beta chains listed next were all sequenced from one sample in a study of cytomegalovirus exposure and HLA in healthy donors (TCRdb year 2017). Library preparation employed the immunoSEQ multiplex PCR assay. A mixture of 60 forward primers for TCR Vbeta segments and 13 reverse primers for TCR Jbeta segments was used in the multiplex PCR. Held by TCRdb, this immuneACCESS table contains in-frame sequences only and omits some clones. Under half of the omission traces to an unresolved V gene where checked; the cause of the rest is unknown. The sample table lists some 150,000 clones, around a tenth of them with a count of one. Of the sample, 1.5% to 2% is held by the ten largest clones. Sample: PBMCs. Source of these receptors: a male donor in good health and CMV-seronegative.

This clone has a handful of counts. CDR3 bases: TGCGCCAGCAGCCCCACAGGAACCTACAATGAGCAGTTCTTC. It encodes CASSPTGTYNEQFF. J is TRBJ2-1 and V is TRBV5-1, with D possibly being TRBD1 (5 bases). Trimming removed 4 bases at V and 2 bases at J, with 10 bases between. Germline CDR1 and CDR2: SGHRS and YFSETQ. This CDR3 region has 14 residues.

This clone appeared a few times. The chain carries TRBV2 and TRBJ1-1, with a weak D call TRBD1 (5 bases). In germline, CDR1 is SNHLY, CDR2 FYNNEI. V shed 3 bases and J shed 2 bases, with 7 bases lying between them. The CDR3 runs 13 residues. CDR3 residues: CASSDDSNTEAFF. The CDR3 nucleotides are TGTGCCAGCAGTGACGACAGCAACACTGAAGCTTTCTTT.

This clone was recorded a few times. As DNA, the CDR3 is TGTGCCAGTAGGGGGTTAGGGAGCTTATCCGATACGCAGTATTTT. It encodes CASRGLGSLSDTQYF. The V call is TRBV19, the J call TRBJ2-3, with D perhaps matching TRBD2 (5 bases). The V gene's germline CDR1 is LNHDA and CDR2 SQIVND (reference sequence). The germline V and J ends were trimmed by 6 bases and 6 bases, with 19 bases remaining between them. The CDR3 runs 15 residues. Combining the CDR3 with reference TRBV19 and TRBJ2-3 gives the whole variable domain DGGITQSPKYLFRKEGQNVTLSCEQNLNHDAMYWYRQDPGQGLRLIYYSQIVNDFQKGDIAEGYSVSREKKESFPLTVTSAQKNPTAFYLCASRGLGSLSDTQYFGPGTRLTVL.

The table lists this clone with a few counts. The V call is TRBV4-3, the J call TRBJ1-5, with D perhaps matching TRBD1 (5 bases). This CDR3 comprises 15 residues. Trimming took off 4 bases at V and 6 bases at J, with 16 bases between the two ends. The germline gives CDR1 LGHNA, CDR2 YSLEER. CDR3 DNA: TGCGCCAGCAGCCGTGGGACTGATGACAGTCAGCCCCAGCATTTT. Its translation: CASSRGTDDSQPQHF.

The genes are TRBV18 and TRBJ1-3; D remains unclear. The V end was cut by 2 bases, the J end by 0 bases, with 14 bases between. The CDR3 is 17 residues long. Germline assignment: CDR1 KGHSH and CDR2 LQKENI. DNA for the CDR3: TGTGCCAGCTCACCAAGCGGCATTTCGAGCTCTGGAAACACCATATATTTT. Its protein product is CASSPSGISSSGNTIYF.

In its sample, this clone was seen a few times. This rearrangement joins TRBV7-2 to TRBJ2-7, with 8 bases matching TRBD1. Germline V lookup: CDR1 SGHTA, CDR2 FQGNSA. This CDR3 comprises 16 residues. Losses at the gene ends were 5 bases for V and 4 bases for J; bases not matched to a gene: 13. The CDR3: CASSRHPQGAIYEQYF. The CDR3 coding sequence is TGTGCCAGCAGCCGTCACCCCCAGGGGGCTATATACGAGCAGTACTTC. Full variable domain (remainder filled in from reference TRBV7-2 and TRBJ2-7): GAGVSQSPSNKVTEKGKDVELRCDPISGHTALYWYRQSLGQGLEFLIYFQGNSAPDKSGLPSDRFSAERTGGSVSTLTIQRTQQEDSAVYLCASSRHPQGAIYEQYFGPGTRLTVT.

The chain uses TRBV7-9 and TRBJ2-7, with 9 nucleotides matching TRBD2. Germline CDR1 reads SEHNR; CDR2 reads FQNEAQ (reference sequence). V dropped 5 bases and J dropped 1; count of bases not matched to a gene: 6. The CDR3 has 15 amino acids. The DNA for the CDR3 is TGTGCCAGCAGCGCAGGACTAGCGCCTTCCTACGAGCAGTACTTC. Its protein product is CASSAGLAPSYEQYF.

This clone was found a few times. The V gene is TRBV4-1, the J gene TRBJ1-1; 8 positions match TRBD1. The CDR3 spans 15 residues. Germline V lookup: CDR1 MGHRA, CDR2 YSYEKL. V lost 0 bases to trimming and J lost 2 bases; unmatched junction nucleotides: 2. The DNA of the CDR3 is TGCGCCAGCAGCCAAGACGACAGGGGAAACACTGAAGCTTTCTTT. As protein: CASSQDDRGNTEAFF.

The chain combines TRBV19 with TRBJ1-5, with D tentatively TRBD1 (5 bases). Germline lookup yields CDR1 LNHDA and CDR2 SQIVND (reference sequence). The CDR3 is 13 residues long. Trimming took 6 bases from V and 1 from J, leaving 7 bases between them. The CDR3 bases are TGTGCCAGTAGGGGGCGAAGCAATCAGCCCCAGCATTTT. It specifies CASRGRSNQPQHF.

The chain is built from TRBV7-3 and TRBJ2-3; TRBD2 matches 7 bases. Germline V gene data show CDR1 as SGHTA and CDR2 as FQGTGA. This CDR3 is built from 15 residues. With V trimmed by 4 bases and J by 6 bases, 10 bases remained unmatched. The CDR3 DNA is TGTGCCAGCAGCTCTCTGGGGGGGGTCCCCGATACGCAGTATTTT. Its translation is CASSSLGGVPDTQYF.

The rearrangement joins TRBV7-9 to TRBJ2-6, with TRBD1 identical over 7 bases. V lost 5 bases, J lost 0 bases, and 4 bases stayed unmatched. The CDR3 loop spans 16 amino acids. Germline CDR1 is SEHNR and CDR2 is FQNEAQ (reference sequence). The CDR3 DNA follows: TGTGCCAGCAGCCAAGGGGGCCCCTCTGGGGCCAACGTCCTGACTTTC. This gives the protein CASSQGGPSGANVLTF.

The chain employs TRBV2 and TRBJ2-5; a weak D match, TRBD2 (5 bases). The CDR3 consists of 12 residues. Between the trimmed V and J ends, which lost 6 bases and 1 base, there was a span of 6 bases. Germline CDR1 reads SNHLY; CDR2 reads FYNNEI. The CDR3 DNA follows: TGTGCCAGCAGACTAGGCCAAGAGACCCAGTACTTC. This sequence encodes CASRLGQETQYF.

The sample holds a few counts of this clone. The chain couples TRBV5-6 to TRBJ2-7, with TRBD1 matching over 9 bases. The CDR3 has 14 amino acids. CDR1 SGHDT and CDR2 YYEEEE come from the germline V gene. Trimming took 4 bases from V and 3 from J; bases not matched to a gene: 5. CDR3 amino acids: CASSPRDRDYEQYF. DNA for the CDR3: TGTGCCAGCAGCCCTCGGGACAGGGACTACGAGCAGTACTTC.

This clone was recorded a few times. The chain joins TRBV6-1 to TRBJ1-2; TRBD1 aligns across 7 bases. V shed 6 bases and J 5 bases; nucleotides not matched to a gene: 6. Germline assignment: CDR1 MNHNS and CDR2 SASEGT. The CDR3 has 13 residues. The CDR3 nucleotides are TGTGCCAGCAGCTGGGGGACAGAATATGGCTACACCTTC. This translates into CASSWGTEYGYTF.

The chain has TRBV28 and TRBJ2-7; D gene unclear. The CDR3 contains 12 residues. Germline V gene lookup returns CDR1 MDHEN and CDR2 SYDVKM. Between the trimmed V and J ends, which lost 7 bases and 3 bases, there was a span of 10 bases. For the CDR3, the DNA is TGTGCCAGCACCACCTACGGCTACGAGCAGTACTTC. Translated, it gives CASTTYGYEQYF.

V and J are TRBV27 and TRBJ2-7, with TRBD2 matching over 9 bases. The CDR3 has 14 amino acids. After removal of 3 bases from V and 2 bases from J, the junction contained 2 bases not matched to a gene. Germline V gene data show CDR1 as MNHEY and CDR2 as SMNVEV (reference sequence). CDR3 in DNA: TGTGCCAGCAGTTTGACTAGCGGAGCCTACGAGCAGTACTTC. Its protein is CASSLTSGAYEQYF.

This clone was seen a handful of times. The rearrangement links TRBV5-4 to TRBJ2-5; D uncertain. The assigned J gene may be wrong: the sequence end matches TRBJ2-7 better. The CDR3 covers 12 residues. Germline lookup yields CDR1 SGHNT and CDR2 YYREEE (reference sequence). CDR3 in amino acids: CASSSRSYEQYF. As DNA, the CDR3 is TGTGCCAGCAGCTCTCGCTCCTACGAGCAGTACTTC.

The genes are TRBV11-2 and TRBJ1-6; 7 bases align to TRBD1. Germline values: CDR1 SGHAT, CDR2 FQNNGV. CDR3 length: 18 residues. J gave up 0 bases and V 3 bases, and 8 bases lay outside the gene matches. The CDR3 here is CASSLRDSSISYNSPLHF. CDR3 in DNA: TGTGCCAGCAGCTTGAGGGACAGCAGTATCTCCTATAATTCACCCCTCCACTTT.

This clone was picked up a small number of times. The V call is TRBV6-6, the J call TRBJ2-5; possibly TRBD2 for D (6 bases). The CDR3 runs 14 residues. Germline CDR1 reads MNHNY; CDR2 reads SVGAGI (reference sequence). V dropped 10 bases and J dropped 11 bases, with 26 bases sitting between them. CDR3 region: CATVSPPGLKEQYF. In DNA, the CDR3 is TGTGCCACCGTTTCCCCCCCGGGACTCAAAGAGCAGTACTTC.

The rearrangement joins TRBV19 to TRBJ2-7; the match to TRBD1 covers 7 bases. The CDR3 has 13 residues. The J segment lost 2 bases and the V segment lost 6 bases, leaving 4 bases of the junction unmatched. Looked up from germline, CDR1 is LNHDA and CDR2 is SQIVND (reference sequence). CDR3 coding DNA: TGTGCCAGTAGGGCAGGGGGTACCTACGAGCAGTACTTC. Protein product: CASRAGGTYEQYF.

This chain connects TRBV11-1 to TRBJ2-5, with TRBD1 as a possible D gene (5 bases). From germline, CDR1 is SGHAT and CDR2 FQDESV (reference sequence). Between the trimmed V and J ends, which lost 5 bases and 2 bases, there was a span of 12 bases. This CDR3 contains 14 residues. The CDR3 spells CASSLSTVQETQYF. CDR3 nucleotide sequence: TGTGCCAGCAGCCTATCGACAGTTCAAGAGACCCAGTACTTC.

This clone was picked up a small number of times. The chain couples TRBV11-2 to TRBJ2-2; D may be TRBD1 (6 bases). Germline V gene sequence: CDR1 SGHAT, CDR2 FQNNGV. V gave up 7 bases and J gave up 1 base, with 13 bases separating them. This CDR3 is 15 amino acids long. CDR3 protein: CASILGGRNTGELFF. The CDR3, as DNA: TGTGCCAGCATCCTTGGGGGCAGGAACACCGGGGAGCTGTTTTTT.

This clone was detected a few times. The rearrangement links TRBV27 to TRBJ2-6, with D perhaps matching TRBD2 (5 bases). The length of the CDR3 is 16 residues. Trimming pared 5 bases from V and 2 bases from J, leaving 13 bases between. The germline CDR1 and CDR2 sequences are MNHEY and SMNVEV (reference sequence). CDR3 DNA sequence: TGTGCCAGCAGTCTCACAGCGGCCACTGGGGCCAACGTCCTGACTTTC. Translation: CASSLTAATGANVLTF.

A note on this clone: Within the sample, other DNA sequences also encode this same CDR3. This chain links TRBV28 with TRBJ1-1; D not certain. Trimming pared 2 bases from V and 4 bases from J, leaving 5 bases between. The germline V gene has CDR1 MDHEN and CDR2 SYDVKM. The CDR3 is 12 amino acids. The CDR3 here is CASSLAITEAFF. CDR3 sequence (DNA): TGTGCCAGCAGTTTAGCTATCACTGAAGCTTTCTTT.

This clone occurred a few times. The J gene is TRBJ1-2, the V gene TRBV28; no definite D call. Looked up from germline, CDR1 is MDHEN and CDR2 is SYDVKM. With 7 bases removed from V and 6 bases from J, the gap between germline ends came to 21 bases. The CDR3 has 15 residues. CDR3 loop: CASTLVGLHDDGYTF. The CDR3 nucleotides are TGTGCCAGCACCCTTGTCGGTCTCCATGATGATGGCTACACCTTC.

This clone came up a few times. This chain links TRBV10-3 with TRBJ1-1; 7 positions agree with TRBD1. Germline lookup yields CDR1 ENHRY and CDR2 SYGVKD. This CDR3 is 14 amino acids long. With 6 bases clipped from V and 2 bases from J, the junction kept 6 bases outside the gene matches. CDR3 sequence (DNA): TGTGCCATCAGCCACCGGGACAGTAACACTGAAGCTTTCTTT. It codes for CAISHRDSNTEAFF.

This chain connects TRBV27 to TRBJ1-4; TRBD1 matches 7 bases. Per germline, CDR1 MNHEY and CDR2 SMNVEV (reference sequence). The CDR3 totals 14 residues. The V gene end was trimmed by 5 bases and the J gene end by 7 bases; junction bases not matched to a gene: 7. CDR3 sequence: CASSHTGQFEKLFF. Written as DNA, the CDR3 is TGTGCCAGCAGTCACACGGGACAGTTTGAAAAACTGTTTTTT.

The CDR3 sequence: CAIPSGANVLTF. CDR3 bases: TGTGCCATCCCGTCTGGGGCCAACGTCCTGACTTTC. The J gene is TRBJ2-6, the V gene TRBV6-8; D is unresolved. This CDR3 comprises 12 residues. Germline V CDR1 and CDR2: MNHGY, SAAAGT. Trimming removed 10 bases from V and 1 base from J, with 5 bases in between.

This sequence joins TRBV6-5 and TRBJ1-1, with D perhaps TRBD1 (5 bases). Germline V lookup: CDR1 MNHEY, CDR2 SVGAGI. The CDR3 is made up of 15 amino acids. V dropped 5 bases and J dropped 5 bases, with 18 bases sitting between them. For the CDR3, the DNA is TGTGCCAGCAGTCGCGGGGGACTACTGGGAACTGAAGCTTTCTTT. Residues: CASSRGGLLGTEAFF.